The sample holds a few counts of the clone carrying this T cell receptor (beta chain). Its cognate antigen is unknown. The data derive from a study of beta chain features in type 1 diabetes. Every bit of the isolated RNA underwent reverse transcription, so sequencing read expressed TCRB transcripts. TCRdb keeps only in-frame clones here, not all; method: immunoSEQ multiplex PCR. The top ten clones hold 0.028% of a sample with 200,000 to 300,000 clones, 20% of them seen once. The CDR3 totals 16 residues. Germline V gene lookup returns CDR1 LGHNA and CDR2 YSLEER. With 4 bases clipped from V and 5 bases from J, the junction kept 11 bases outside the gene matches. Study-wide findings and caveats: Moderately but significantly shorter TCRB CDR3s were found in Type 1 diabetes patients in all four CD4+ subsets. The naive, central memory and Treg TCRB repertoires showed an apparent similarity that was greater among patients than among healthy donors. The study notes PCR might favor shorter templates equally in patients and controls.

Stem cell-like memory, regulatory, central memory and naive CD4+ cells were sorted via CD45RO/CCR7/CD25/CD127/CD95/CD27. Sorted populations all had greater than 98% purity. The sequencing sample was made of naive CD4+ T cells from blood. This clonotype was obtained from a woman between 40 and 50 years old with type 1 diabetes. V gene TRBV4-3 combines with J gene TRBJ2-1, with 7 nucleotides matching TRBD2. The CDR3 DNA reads TGCGCCAGCAGCCCTAGGAATAAGCGGGGAGACAATGAGCAGTTCTTC. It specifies CASSPRNKRGDNEQFF.